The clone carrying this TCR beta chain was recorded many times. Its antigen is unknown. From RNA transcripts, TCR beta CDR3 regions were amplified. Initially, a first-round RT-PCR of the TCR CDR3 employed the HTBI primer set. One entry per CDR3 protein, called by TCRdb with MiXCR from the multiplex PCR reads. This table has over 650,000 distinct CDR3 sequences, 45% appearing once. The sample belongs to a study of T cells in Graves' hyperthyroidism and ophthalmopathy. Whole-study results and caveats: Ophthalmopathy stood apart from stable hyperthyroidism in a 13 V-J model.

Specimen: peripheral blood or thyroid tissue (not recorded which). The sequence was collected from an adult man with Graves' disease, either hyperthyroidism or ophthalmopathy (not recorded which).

DNA of the CDR3: TGTGCCAGCAGCGTAGCGGGCGGGAGAGTGTCTGGGGCCAACGTCCTGACTTTC. Amino acids: CASSVAGGRVSGANVLTF. The chain links TRBV9 to TRBJ2-6; 7 bases line up with TRBD2. CDR1 and CDR2 from the germline V gene are SGDLS and YYNGEE. CDR3 length equals 18 residues. The J segment lost 1 base and the V segment lost 0 bases, leaving 7 bases of the junction unmatched.